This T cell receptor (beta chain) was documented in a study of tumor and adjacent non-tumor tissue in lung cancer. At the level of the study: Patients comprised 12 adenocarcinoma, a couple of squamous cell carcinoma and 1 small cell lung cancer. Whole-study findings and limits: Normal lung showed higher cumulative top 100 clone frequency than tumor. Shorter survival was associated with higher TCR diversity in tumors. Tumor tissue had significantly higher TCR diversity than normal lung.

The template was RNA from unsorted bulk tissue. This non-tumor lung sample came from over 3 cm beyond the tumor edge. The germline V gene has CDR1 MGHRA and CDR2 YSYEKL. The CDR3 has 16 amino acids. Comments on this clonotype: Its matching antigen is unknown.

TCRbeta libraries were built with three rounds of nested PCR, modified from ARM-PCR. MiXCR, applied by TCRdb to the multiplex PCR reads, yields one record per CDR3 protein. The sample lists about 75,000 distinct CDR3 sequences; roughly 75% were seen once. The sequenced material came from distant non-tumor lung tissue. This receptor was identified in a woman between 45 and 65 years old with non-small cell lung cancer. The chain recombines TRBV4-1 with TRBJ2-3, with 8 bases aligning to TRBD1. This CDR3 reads CVNSQDGTGWADTQYF. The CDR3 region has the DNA TGCGTCAACAGCCAGGACGGGACAGGCTGGGCAGATACGCAGTATTTT.